A selection of T cell receptor beta chains follows, all from one sample in a study of response to subunit inactivated influenza vaccine. MiXCR, run by TCRdb on the RT-PCR reads, gives a single entry per CDR3 protein. The sample has around 750,000 distinct CDR3 sequences; 20% to 25% are singletons. The sequencing here drew on PBMCs from blood, taken roughly 5 days after vaccination. These receptors were obtained from a man in his forties or fifties who received an inactivated influenza vaccine. The CDR3 runs from the conserved cysteine through the conserved F or W. D genes are given only for firm matches. Where a row states a size, it is once, few, many or the class of an expanded clone; other rows omit it.

v_gene: TRBV4-3; abundance: .; j_gene: TRBJ1-1; d_gene: .; CDR3aa: CASSHVLLNTEAFF; CDR3nt: TGCGCCAGCAGCCATGTGCTGTTGAACACTGAAGCTTTCTTT
v_gene: TRBV7-9; abundance: .; j_gene: TRBJ1-1; d_gene: .; CDR3aa: CASSLASSEAFF; CDR3nt: TGTGCCAGCAGCTTAGCGTCTTCCGAAGCTTTCTTT
v_gene: TRBV3-1; abundance: .; j_gene: TRBJ2-1; d_gene: TRBD2; CDR3aa: CATTRGTTNEQLF; CDR3nt: TGTGCCACCACGCGGGGGACTACCAATGAGCAGTTATTC
v_gene: TRBV12-3/TRBV12-4; abundance: few; j_gene: TRBJ2-7; d_gene: TRBD1; CDR3aa: CASNTGTAAYEQYF; CDR3nt: TGTGCCAGCAACACCGGGACAGCCGCCTACGAGCAGTACTTC
v_gene: TRBV27; abundance: .; j_gene: TRBJ2-5; d_gene: .; CDR3aa: CASSPRPGGGHRETQYF; CDR3nt: TGTGCCAGCAGTCCACGGCCGGGCGGGGGACATCGAGAGACCCAGTACTTC
v_gene: TRBV28; abundance: few; j_gene: TRBJ2-1; d_gene: .; CDR3aa: CASSWVASYNEQFF; CDR3nt: TGTGCCAGCAGTTGGGTGGCCTCCTACAATGAGCAGTTCTTC
v_gene: TRBV7-8; abundance: few; j_gene: TRBJ2-1; d_gene: TRBD2; CDR3aa: CASSYIGTSGYNEQFF; CDR3nt: TGTGCCAGCAGCTACATTGGGACTAGCGGGTACAATGAGCAGTTCTTC
v_gene: TRBV2; abundance: .; j_gene: TRBJ2-7; d_gene: .; CDR3aa: CASSDFIVSYEQYF; CDR3nt: TGTGCCAGCAGTGATTTTATAGTCTCCTACGAGCAGTACTTC
v_gene: TRBV20-1; abundance: .; j_gene: TRBJ1-2; d_gene: .; CDR3aa: CSAPYQEPLNYGYTF; CDR3nt: TGCAGTGCACCGTATCAGGAGCCCCTTAACTATGGCTACACCTTC
v_gene: TRBV6-1; abundance: few; j_gene: TRBJ1-2; d_gene: .; CDR3aa: CASSQGRTYGYTF; CDR3nt: TGTGCCAGCAGTCAAGGGCGGACCTATGGCTACACCTTC
v_gene: TRBV5-1; abundance: .; j_gene: TRBJ2-1; d_gene: .; CDR3aa: CASSPAGPRSYNEQFF; CDR3nt: TGCGCCAGCAGCCCGGCAGGGCCCCGCTCCTACAATGAGCAGTTCTTC